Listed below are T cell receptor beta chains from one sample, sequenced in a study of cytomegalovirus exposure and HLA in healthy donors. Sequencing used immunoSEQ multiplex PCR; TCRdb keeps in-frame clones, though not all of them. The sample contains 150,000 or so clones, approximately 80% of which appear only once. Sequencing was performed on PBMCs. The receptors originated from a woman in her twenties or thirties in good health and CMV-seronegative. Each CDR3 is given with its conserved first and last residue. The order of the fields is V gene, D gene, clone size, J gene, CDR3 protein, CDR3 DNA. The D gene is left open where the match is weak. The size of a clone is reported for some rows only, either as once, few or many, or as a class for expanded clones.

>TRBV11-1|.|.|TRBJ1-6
CASSPDRINSPLHF
TGTGCCAGCAGCCCCGACAGGATCAATTCACCCCTCCACTTT
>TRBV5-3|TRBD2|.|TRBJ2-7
CAPWGTSGRDSSYEQYF
TGTGCCCCATGGGGGACTAGCGGGAGGGATAGCTCCTACGAGCAGTACTTC
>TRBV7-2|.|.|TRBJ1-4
CASSLLPEVNEKLFF
TGTGCCAGCAGCTTATTGCCGGAGGTAAATGAAAAACTGTTTTTT
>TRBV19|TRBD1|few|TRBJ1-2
CASSTYRGRNYGYTF
TGTGCCAGTAGTACTTACAGGGGGCGCAACTATGGCTACACCTTC
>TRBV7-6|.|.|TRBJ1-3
CASSVGRGTGNTIYF
TGTGCCAGCAGCGTCGGTCGGGGGACTGGAAACACCATATATTTT
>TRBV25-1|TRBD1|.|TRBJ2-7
CASSEFRSSGQGYEQYF
TGTGCCAGCAGTGAATTTCGGAGTTCGGGACAGGGCTACGAGCAGTACTTC
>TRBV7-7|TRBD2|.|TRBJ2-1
CASSSLAGGHNEQFF
TGTGCTAGCAGCTCCCTAGCGGGGGGGCATAATGAGCAGTTCTTC
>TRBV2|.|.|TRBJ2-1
CASSERTAYNEQFF
TGTGCCAGCAGTGAGCGGACAGCCTACAATGAGCAGTTCTTC
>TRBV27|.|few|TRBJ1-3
CASSENFGNTIYF
TGTGCCAGCAGCGAAAACTTCGGAAACACCATATATTTT
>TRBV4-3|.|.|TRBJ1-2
CASSQSRGLNYGYTF
TGCGCCAGCAGCCAATCGCGGGGGCTGAACTATGGCTACACCTTC
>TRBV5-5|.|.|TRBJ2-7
CASSATDSYEQYF
TGTGCCAGCAGCGCTACCGACAGTTACGAGCAGTACTTC
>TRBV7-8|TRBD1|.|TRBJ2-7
CASSPTGQGQYEQYF
TGTGCCAGCAGCCCCACCGGACAGGGCCAATACGAGCAGTACTTC
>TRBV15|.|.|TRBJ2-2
CATSRPGVHGGELFF
TGTGCCACCAGCAGGCCGGGGGTACACGGCGGGGAGCTGTTTTTT
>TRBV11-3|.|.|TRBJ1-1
CASSLGRANTEAFF
TGTGCCAGCAGCTTAGGCAGGGCCAACACTGAAGCTTTCTTT
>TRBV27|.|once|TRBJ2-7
CASSLRRATYEQYF
TGTGCCAGCAGTTTGCGTCGCGCGACCTACGAGCAGTACTTC
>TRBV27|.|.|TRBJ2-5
CASSPDYF
TGTGCCAGCAGTCCAGATTACTTC
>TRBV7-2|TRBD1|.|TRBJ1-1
CASSLDSGTGNTEAFF
TGTGCCAGCAGCTTAGATTCCGGGACAGGGAACACTGAAGCTTTCTTT
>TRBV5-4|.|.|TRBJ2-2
CASGGGNTGELFF
TGTGCCAGCGGGGGAGGGAACACCGGGGAGCTGTTTTTT
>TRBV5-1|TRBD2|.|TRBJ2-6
CASSRTSGGSGANVLTF
TGCGCCAGCAGCAGGACTAGCGGGGGCTCTGGGGCCAACGTCCTGACTTTC
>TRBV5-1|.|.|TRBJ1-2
CASGRGPNYGYTF
TGCGCCAGCGGCCGAGGGCCGAACTATGGCTACACCTTC
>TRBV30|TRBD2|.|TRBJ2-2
CAWRTSGAESGELFF
TGTGCCTGGAGGACTAGCGGGGCAGAATCCGGGGAGCTGTTTTTT
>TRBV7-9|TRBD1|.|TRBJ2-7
CASSLSGDRGRSYEQYF
TGTGCCAGCAGCCTCAGCGGTGACAGGGGACGTTCTTACGAGCAGTACTTC